The 26 T cell receptor beta chains in this list originate from one sample, sequenced in a study of blood T cell repertoires in COVID-19. Sequencing was performed with immunoSEQ multiplex PCR; in TCRdb, only in-frame clones are kept and a portion is missing. This sample has under 200,000 clones; roughly 90% occur once, and the top ten carry about 2.5%. The sequenced material came from peripheral blood. The receptors come from a man younger than 35 with acute or convalescent COVID-19.

The gene calls are TRBV6-5 and TRBJ1-5; 9 bases fit TRBD1. The germline V gene encodes CDR1 MNHEY and CDR2 SVGAGI. Trimming removed 2 bases from V and 6 bases from J; junction bases left unmatched: 2. The CDR3 has 14 amino acids. The CDR3 loop is CASSYGTGTQPQHF. In nucleotides, the CDR3 is TGTGCCAGCAGTTACGGGACAGGGACTCAGCCCCAGCATTTT.

The chain links TRBV30 to TRBJ1-5; maybe TRBD1 (6 bases). The CDR3 runs to 17 residues. CDR1 is GTSNPN and CDR2 is SVGIG in the germline V gene (reference sequence). V lost 1 base and J 6 bases, leaving 22 bases between the germline ends. The CDR3 here is CAWSGQAKFQSPQPQHF. CDR3 DNA sequence: TGTGCCTGGAGTGGACAGGCCAAATTCCAAAGTCCTCAGCCCCAGCATTTT.

This clone showed up just a few times. The chain carries TRBV2 and TRBJ2-1, with 9 positions matching TRBD2. V lost 6 bases to trimming and J lost 5 bases; unmatched junction nucleotides: 5. CDR1 SNHLY and CDR2 FYNNEI come from the germline V gene. The CDR3 sequence is 14 residues long. The CDR3 is CASRLAGTDNEQFF. CDR3 nucleotide sequence: TGTGCCAGCAGGCTAGCGGGGACGGACAATGAGCAGTTCTTC.

This chain links TRBV2 with TRBJ2-3; D remains ambiguous. Germline CDR1 and CDR2: SNHLY and FYNNEI. Trimming took 4 bases from V and 5 from J, leaving 10 bases between them. The CDR3 is made up of 13 amino acids. CDR3 sequence (DNA): TGTGCCAGCAGTGGTCAGGTTCGAGATACGCAGTATTTT. Its translation: CASSGQVRDTQYF.

The chain is built from TRBV7-9 and TRBJ2-5; 8 bases line up with TRBD2. The CDR3 is made up of 17 amino acids. J gave up 5 bases and V 2 bases, and 13 bases lay outside the gene matches. Germline V gene data show CDR1 as SEHNR and CDR2 as FQNEAQ (reference sequence). The CDR3 region has the DNA TGTGCCAGCAGCTTATACTCTAGCGGGTCCCCCAGGGAGACCCAGTACTTC. It translates to CASSLYSSGSPRETQYF.

This chain links TRBV24-1 with TRBJ2-7, with D possibly being TRBD1 (5 bases). This CDR3 comprises 14 residues. The ends were cut back, 7 bases at V and 5 bases at J, with 17 bases in the middle. Germline V gene sequence: CDR1 KGHDR, CDR2 SFDVKD. DNA of the CDR3: TGTGCCACCAGCGAAGGGGCAGGGTGGAACGAGCAGTACTTC. It specifies CATSEGAGWNEQYF.

The count of this clone is one. The chain carries TRBV19 and TRBJ1-5; 9 bases are a match to TRBD1. Germline values: CDR1 LNHDA, CDR2 SQIVND (reference sequence). The CDR3 has 15 amino acids. The J segment lost 1 base and the V segment lost 4 bases, leaving 2 bases of the junction unmatched. CDR3 in DNA: TGTGCCAGTAGTACACAGGGGGCCAGCAATCAGCCCCAGCATTTT. It translates to CASSTQGASNQPQHF. Filled out from reference TRBV19 and TRBJ1-5, the complete variable domain reads DGGITQSPKYLFRKEGQNVTLSCEQNLNHDAMYWYRQDPGQGLRLIYYSQIVNDFQKGDIAEGYSVSREKKESFPLTVTSAQKNPTAFYLCASSTQGASNQPQHFGDGTRLSIL.

The chain carries TRBV4-2 and TRBJ2-2; the match to TRBD2 covers 12 bases. Germline V gene data show CDR1 as LGHNA and CDR2 as YNFKEQ. V lost 4 bases, J lost 2 bases, and 17 bases stayed unmatched. The CDR3 runs to 21 residues. The CDR3 here is CASSLRGPTSGGLINTGELFF. In DNA, the CDR3 is TGTGCCAGCAGCCTTAGGGGCCCGACTAGCGGGGGCCTTATTAACACCGGGGAGCTGTTTTTT.

The rearrangement links TRBV5-1 to TRBJ2-3; 12 positions agree with TRBD2. The germline V gene encodes CDR1 SGHRS and CDR2 YFSETQ. Trimming took 5 bases from V and 1 from J; bases not matched to a gene: 11. CDR3 length: 18 amino acids. CDR3 in amino acids: CASSMLAGGISGTDTQYF. Written as DNA, the CDR3 is TGCGCCAGCAGTATGCTAGCGGGGGGGATTAGCGGCACAGATACGCAGTATTTT. Looking up the rest from reference TRBV5-1 and TRBJ2-3 gives the full variable domain: KAGVTQTPRYLIKTRGQQVTLSCSPISGHRSVSWYQQTPGQGLQFLFEYFSETQRNKGNFPGRFSGRQFSNSRSEMNVSTLELGDSALYLCASSMLAGGISGTDTQYFGPGTRLTVL.

CDR3 amino acids: CASSLRQIDNEKLFF. In nucleotides, the CDR3 is TGTGCCAGCAGCCTGAGACAGATAGATAATGAAAAACTGTTTTTT. V and J are TRBV5-6 and TRBJ1-4, with D possibly being TRBD1 (5 bases). Germline CDR1 and CDR2: SGHDT and YYEEEE. The CDR3 contains 15 residues. Between the trimmed V and J ends, which lost 4 bases and 4 bases, there was a span of 14 bases.

This chain connects TRBV6-5 to TRBJ1-2; TRBD1 matches at 8 bases. The CDR3 has 13 amino acids. The germline CDR1 and CDR2 sequences are MNHEY and SVGAGI. J lost 5 bases, V lost 6 bases, and 5 bases had no gene match. CDR3 amino acids: CASRRQGRYGYTF. CDR3 sequence (DNA): TGTGCCAGCAGGCGACAGGGGCGGTATGGCTACACCTTC.

This chain uses TRBV3-1 (or the pseudogene TRBV3-2) with TRBJ2-7; a weak D match, TRBD2 (7 bases). Trimming left V 8 bases short and J 5 bases short, with 10 bases between. CDR1 is LGHDT and CDR2 is YNNKEL in the germline V gene (reference sequence). There are 11 residues in the CDR3. CDR3 nucleotide sequence: TGTGCCAGCGGGGGGGCTAACGAGCAGTACTTC. Translated, it gives CASGGANEQYF.

This clone has more than one count but fewer than ten. This chain joins TRBV7-9 and TRBJ2-2; D is perhaps TRBD1 (5 bases). From germline, CDR1 is SEHNR and CDR2 FQNEAQ (reference sequence). This CDR3 has 15 residues. V dropped 6 bases and J dropped 2 bases, with 13 bases sitting between them. CDR3 amino acids: CASSRKTANTGELFF. CDR3 coding DNA: TGTGCCAGCAGTCGTAAGACAGCAAACACCGGGGAGCTGTTTTTT.

V usage is TRBV6-5 and J usage is TRBJ2-3, with 11 positions matching TRBD2. Trimming at V came to 4 bases and at J to 7 bases, leaving 10 bases not matched to a gene. The germline CDR1 and CDR2 sequences are MNHEY and SVGAGI. The length of the CDR3 is 16 residues. The CDR3, as DNA: TGTGCCAGCAGTTTGTTAGCGGGGGGGATAGGGAATACGCAGTATTTT. This codes for CASSLLAGGIGNTQYF.

V gene TRBV19 combines with J gene TRBJ2-1; tentatively, D is TRBD1 (6 bases). Germline V gene data show CDR1 as LNHDA and CDR2 as SQIVND (reference sequence). V gave up 7 bases and J gave up 6 bases, with 19 bases separating them. The CDR3 has 15 residues. CDR3 loop: CASKSRQALLNEQFF. CDR3 bases: TGTGCCAGTAAATCCCGACAGGCCCTTCTCAATGAGCAGTTCTTC.

This clone showed up just once. The rearrangement links TRBV7-9 to TRBJ1-4; D uncertain. The CDR3 extends over 13 amino acids. Germline CDR1 reads SEHNR; CDR2 reads FQNEAQ (reference sequence). V was shortened by 5 bases and J by 8 bases, with 12 bases between the two germline ends. In DNA form, the CDR3 reads TGTGCCAGCAGCCTTGCCGGGGAGGAAAAACTGTTTTTT. Its translation is CASSLAGEEKLFF.

The V gene is TRBV7-6, the J gene TRBJ2-2; 10 bases align to TRBD1. CDR1 SGHVS and CDR2 FNYEAQ come from the germline V gene. V dropped 1 base and J dropped 5; count of bases not matched to a gene: 10. CDR3 size: 18 residues. CDR3 nucleotides: TGTGCCAGCAGCTTAGGCCTCTGGGACAGGGGTTTAACCGGGGAGCTGTTTTTT. Protein: CASSLGLWDRGLTGELFF.

The chain employs TRBV18 and TRBJ2-5, with a tentative D call TRBD1 (6 bases). Germline V CDR1 and CDR2: KGHSH, LQKENI. This CDR3 has 14 amino acids. Trimming shortened V by 1 base and J by 4 bases, and 10 bases separated the two germline ends. The CDR3 reads CASSPLQGGETQYF. Written as DNA, the CDR3 is TGTGCCAGCTCACCACTACAGGGCGGAGAGACCCAGTACTTC.

The CDR3 region is CASSERTGGLNTEAFF. CDR3 coding DNA: TGTGCCAGCAGTGAAAGGACAGGGGGCCTGAACACTGAAGCTTTCTTT. This chain uses TRBV2 with TRBJ1-1, with TRBD1 matching 11 bases. Germline CDR1 SNHLY, CDR2 FYNNEI. J lost 0 bases, V lost 2 bases, and 2 bases had no gene match. CDR3 length: 16 amino acids. The entire variable domain, with the rest obtained from reference TRBV2 and TRBJ1-1, is as follows: EPEVTQTPSHQVTQMGQEVILRCVPISNHLYFYWYRQILGQKVEFLVSFYNNEISEKSEIFDDQFSVERPDGSNFTLKIRSTKLEDSAMYFCASSERTGGLNTEAFFGQGTRLTVV.

The V gene is TRBV19, the J gene TRBJ1-4; D might be TRBD1 (5 bases). Trimming removed 10 bases from V and 2 bases from J, with 14 bases in between. Germline V gives CDR1 LNHDA, CDR2 SQIVND (reference sequence). The CDR3 contains 14 residues. The DNA of the CDR3 is TGTGCCACCTCGGGGGGAACGACTAATGAAAAACTGTTTTTT. As protein: CATSGGTTNEKLFF.

The V call is TRBV6-5, the J call TRBJ2-7; D gene ambiguous. Germline lookup yields CDR1 MNHEY and CDR2 SVGAGI. V was trimmed by 2 bases and J by 6 bases, leaving 11 bases between them. This CDR3 comprises 13 residues. CDR3 bases: TGTGCCAGCAGTTACGTGGAAGCAGGCGAGCAGTACTTC. The encoded protein is CASSYVEAGEQYF.

The CDR3 region has the DNA TGTGCCAGCAGCGGGAATAAGACCCAGTACTTC. This codes for CASSGNKTQYF. The chain uses TRBV25-1 and TRBJ2-5, with D perhaps TRBD2 (5 bases). Trimming removed 6 bases from V and 6 bases from J, with 8 bases in between. Germline V gives CDR1 MGHDK, CDR2 SYGVNS. This CDR3 region has 11 residues.

V usage is TRBV24-1 and J usage is TRBJ2-2; D perhaps matches TRBD2 (6 bases). CDR3 length: 13 amino acids. Germline CDR1 reads KGHDR; CDR2 reads SFDVKD. Trimming removed 7 bases from V and 8 bases from J, with 13 bases in between. This CDR3 is CATSPKGTGELFF. CDR3 nucleotides: TGTGCCACCAGCCCGAAGGGGACTGGGGAGCTGTTTTTT.

This chain connects TRBV5-6 to TRBJ2-1, with 7 positions matching TRBD1. CDR1 and CDR2 (germline): SGHDT, YYEEEE. V was clipped by 1 base and J by 6 bases; unmatched bases: 10. This CDR3 comprises 16 residues. The CDR3 region is CASSLLVSAGGNEQFF. The CDR3 bases are TGTGCCAGCAGCTTGTTGGTCTCGGCAGGGGGCAATGAGCAGTTCTTC. Supplemented by reference TRBV5-6 and TRBJ2-1, the full variable domain reads DAGVTQSPTHLIKTRGQQVTLRCSPKSGHDTVSWYQQALGQGPQFIFQYYEEEERQRGNFPDRFSGHQFPNYSSELNVNALLLGDSALYLCASSLLVSAGGNEQFFGPGTRLTVL.

The chain employs TRBV18 and TRBJ1-3; perhaps TRBD1 as D (6 bases). V was cut by 5 bases and J by 2 bases, with 13 bases left in between. The CDR3 extends over 15 amino acids. Germline assignment: CDR1 KGHSH and CDR2 LQKENI. The CDR3 DNA reads TGTGCCAGCTCATCCAGGGGTCGAGCTGGAAACACCATATATTTT. Encoded protein: CASSSRGRAGNTIYF.

This clone was detected only once. The rearrangement links TRBV7-9 to TRBJ2-5; D call uncertain. CDR1 SEHNR and CDR2 FQNEAQ come from the germline V gene (reference sequence). The CDR3 contains 16 residues. Trimming pared 0 bases from V and 0 bases from J, leaving 11 bases between. For the CDR3, the DNA is TGTGCCAGCAGCTTAGCGCGTACAGTGAACCAAGAGACCCAGTACTTC. It encodes CASSLARTVNQETQYF.